This TCR beta chain is from a study of T cell changes during pregnancy in multiple sclerosis. Some clones are missing from TCRdb's copy, which holds only in-frame ones; the method was immunoSEQ multiplex PCR. The repertoire includes 70,000 to 95,000 clones, around 92% of them detected once, and 2.2% sits in the top ten. This CDR3 spans 16 amino acids. Germline lookup yields CDR1 MNHEY and CDR2 SMNVEV (reference sequence). Trimming removed 7 bases at V and 4 bases at J, with 22 bases between. The sample consisted of peripheral blood, taken in the third trimester of pregnancy. This chain joins TRBV27 and TRBJ1-2; a weak D match, TRBD1 (6 bases). This receptor was obtained from a female donor with multiple sclerosis, enrolled in a pregnancy study. This CDR3 is CASTLRGGDRGYGYTF. For the CDR3, the DNA is TGTGCCAGCACCCTAAGGGGGGGGGATCGAGGCTATGGCTACACCTTC.